The rows below give T cell receptor beta chains drawn from one sample of a study of identical twins. TCRdb fed the 5' RACE reads into MiXCR, producing one record per CDR3 protein. Altogether about 690,000 distinct CDR3 sequences are present, around 20% being singletons, with the ten largest covering around 4.5%. This sample was shared with a second study, whose subject was T cells expressing NK-cell markers.

Specimen: PBMCs. These receptors all stem from a young woman in good health. CDR3s include the opening cysteine and the closing phenylalanine or tryptophan. Size is stated for part of the rows, as once, few or many counts, or as a class when the clone is expanded.

NA,TRBJ2-1,TRBV7-2,CASRVPEANEQFF
NA,TRBJ2-5,TRBV12-3/TRBV12-4,CASSVDSVLKTQHF
few,TRBJ1-1,TRBV5-5,CASSRQGLGTEAFF
many,TRBJ1-5,TRBV12-3/TRBV12-4,CASSRPGGSNQPQHF
few,TRBJ1-5,TRBV20-1,CSAISQGNQPQHF
NA,TRBJ1-4,TRBV20-1,CSAPKQGTNEKLFF
NA,TRBJ2-3,TRBV20-1,CSAREVAGGPNTQYF
NA,TRBJ2-5,TRBV20-1,CSLSGRAGETQYF
few,TRBJ1-1,TRBV6-5,CASSYAPGTLAFF
NA,TRBJ2-1,TRBV5-5,CASSDQSTVSYNEQFF
many,TRBJ1-1,TRBV29-1,CSVTGTVSTEAFF
many,TRBJ1-2,TRBV5-1,CASSLAGKLEGYTF
NA,TRBJ2-5,TRBV7-9,CASSSRDVRQYF
many,TRBJ2-7,TRBV7-9,CASSPGNEQYF
NA,TRBJ2-1,TRBV12-3/TRBV12-4,CASSLDPLGNEQFF
many,TRBJ2-1,TRBV20-1,CSAGAGRLAWNEQFF
few,TRBJ1-3,TRBV12-3/TRBV12-4,CASSPTLAGSGNTIYF
NA,TRBJ1-5,TRBV12-3/TRBV12-4,CASSRGAQPQHF
few,TRBJ2-7,TRBV5-6,CASSVGLSIREQYF
many,TRBJ2-7,TRBV10-3,CAIKAGGPSYEQYF
NA,TRBJ1-2,TRBV6-5,CASSYPGSYGYTF
few,TRBJ2-1,TRBV27,CASSHAPYNEQFF
NA,TRBJ2-2,TRBV7-2,CASSLAGQGVGGELFF
NA,TRBJ2-1,TRBV11-3,CASSHKRDSYNEQFF
NA,TRBJ1-1,TRBV5-5,CASSLVRGRTNTEAFF
few,TRBJ2-2,TRBV12-3/TRBV12-4,CASSPDLQLAETTGELFF
NA,TRBJ2-2,TRBV6-1,CASTQGGTGELFF
once,TRBJ2-2,TRBV6-1,CASSRASGTGGTGELFF